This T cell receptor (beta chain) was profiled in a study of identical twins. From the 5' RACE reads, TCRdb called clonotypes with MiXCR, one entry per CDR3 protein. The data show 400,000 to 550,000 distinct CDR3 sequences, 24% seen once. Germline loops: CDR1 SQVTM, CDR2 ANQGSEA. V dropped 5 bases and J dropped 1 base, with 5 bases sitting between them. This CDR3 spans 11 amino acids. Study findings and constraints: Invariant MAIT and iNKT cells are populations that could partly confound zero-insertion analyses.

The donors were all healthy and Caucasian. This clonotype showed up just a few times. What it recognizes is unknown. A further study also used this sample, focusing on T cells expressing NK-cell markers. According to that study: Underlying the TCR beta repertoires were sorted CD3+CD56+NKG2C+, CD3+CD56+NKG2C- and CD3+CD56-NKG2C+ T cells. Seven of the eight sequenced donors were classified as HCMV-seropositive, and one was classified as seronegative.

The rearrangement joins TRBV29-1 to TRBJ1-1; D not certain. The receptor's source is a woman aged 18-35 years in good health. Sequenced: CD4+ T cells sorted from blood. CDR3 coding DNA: TGCAGCGTTCGGTCGAACACTGAAGCTTTCTTT. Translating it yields CSVRSNTEAFF.